The 31 T cell receptor beta chains below were found in one sample sequenced in a study of blood T cell repertoires in COVID-19. Assay used: immunoSEQ multiplex PCR; TCRdb lists only in-frame clones, some missing. Here the sample spans some 140,000 clones, more than 75% being singletons. Sequencing used peripheral blood. All receptors derive from a man older than 75 with acute or convalescent COVID-19.

The V gene is TRBV7-3, the J gene TRBJ2-3; 11 nucleotides match TRBD1. CDR1 and CDR2 (germline): SGHTA, FQGTGA. The CDR3 has 15 residues. V trimming: 2 bases; J trimming: 5 bases; junction bases outside the gene matches: 3. The CDR3 DNA reads as TGTGCCAGCAGCTTAGGACAGGGGGCGCAAGATACGCAGTATTTT. It yields the protein CASSLGQGAQDTQYF.

V gene TRBV5-1 combines with J gene TRBJ1-3, with TRBD1 identical over 7 bases. The trim removed 5 bases at V and 6 bases at J, leaving 5 bases unmatched. Per the germline V gene, CDR1 is SGHRS and CDR2 is YFSETQ. The CDR3 loop spans 13 amino acids. CDR3: CASSPQGENTIYF. CDR3 DNA: TGCGCCAGCAGTCCGCAGGGGGAAAACACCATATATTTT. Complete variable domain (other parts from reference TRBV5-1 and TRBJ1-3): KAGVTQTPRYLIKTRGQQVTLSCSPISGHRSVSWYQQTPGQGLQFLFEYFSETQRNKGNFPGRFSGRQFSNSRSEMNVSTLELGDSALYLCASSPQGENTIYFGEGSWLTVV.

The chain uses TRBV9 and TRBJ1-2; D not resolved. Trimming took off 0 bases at V and 7 bases at J, with 10 bases between the two ends. In germline, CDR1 is SGDLS, CDR2 YYNGEE. The CDR3 length is 13 residues. DNA of the CDR3: TGTGCCAGCAGCGTAGCGGGTTCTGTTGGCTACACCTTC. Protein product: CASSVAGSVGYTF.

V and J are TRBV29-1 and TRBJ2-1, with D possibly matching TRBD1 (5 bases). The CDR3 is made up of 12 amino acids. V shed 2 bases and J shed 5 bases, with 7 bases lying between them. The V gene's germline CDR1 is SQVTM and CDR2 ANQGSEA. The CDR3 coding sequence is TGCAGCGTTGAAAGACAGAACAATGAGCAGTTCTTC. Its translation: CSVERQNNEQFF.

The chain couples TRBV7-9 to TRBJ2-7; 9 nucleotides match TRBD1. Trimming at V came to 3 bases and at J to 4 bases, leaving 7 bases not matched to a gene. The germline V gene has CDR1 SEHNR and CDR2 FQNEAQ (reference sequence). This CDR3 is built from 15 residues. CDR3: CASSLGGQGFYEQYF. DNA for the CDR3: TGTGCCAGCAGCTTGGGGGGACAGGGCTTTTACGAGCAGTACTTC.

The chain is built from TRBV28 and TRBJ1-4; D call uncertain. The CDR3 runs to 12 residues. Germline assignment: CDR1 MDHEN and CDR2 SYDVKM. V dropped 5 bases and J dropped 7 bases, with 8 bases sitting between them. The CDR3 sequence: CASSELSEKLFF. In DNA, the CDR3 is TGTGCCAGCAGTGAATTGAGTGAAAAACTGTTTTTT.

The V and J genes are TRBV7-9 and TRBJ2-2; D remains unclear. The germline V gene has CDR1 SEHNR and CDR2 FQNEAQ (reference sequence). The ends were cut back, 1 base at V and 4 bases at J, with 7 bases in the middle. The CDR3 is 14 residues long. For the CDR3, the DNA is TGTGCCAGCAGCTTAGGAGGCAGCACCGGGGAGCTGTTTTTT. Encoded protein: CASSLGGSTGELFF.

This clone was detected only a few times. J is TRBJ1-1 and V is TRBV12-3 or TRBV12-4, with 10 bases that match TRBD1. Trimming at V came to 5 bases and at J to 11 bases, leaving 5 bases not matched to a gene. The CDR3 is 12 residues long. The CDR3 DNA is TGTGCCAGCAGTCCCGGGACAGGGGATGCTTTCTTT. It translates to CASSPGTGDAFF.

The chain carries TRBV12-3 or TRBV12-4 and TRBJ1-1, with a possible D match to TRBD1 (5 bases). V was clipped by 2 bases and J by 7 bases, with 8 bases between them. The CDR3 has 12 residues. CDR3 residues: CASSLSGGEAFF. The CDR3 DNA sequence: TGTGCCAGCAGTTTATCGGGGGGTGAAGCTTTCTTT.

The V call is TRBV7-9, the J call TRBJ1-2; possible D gene TRBD1, 6 bases. This CDR3 is 12 amino acids long. Trimming removed 5 bases at V and 6 bases at J, with 10 bases between. In germline, CDR1 is SEHNR, CDR2 FQNEAQ (reference sequence). The chain's CDR3 is CASSAYRDGYTF. CDR3 sequence (DNA): TGTGCCAGCAGCGCTTACAGGGATGGCTACACCTTC.

The chain employs TRBV7-3 and TRBJ2-2; D remains unclear. Germline V gene data show CDR1 as SGHTA and CDR2 as FQGTGA. The CDR3 totals 13 residues. Trimming shortened V by 3 bases and J by 4 bases, and 6 bases separated the two germline ends. CDR3 DNA: TGTGCCAGCAGCTTCCAGGTCACCGGGGAGCTGTTTTTT. It yields the protein CASSFQVTGELFF.

Only a few counts were recorded for this clone. This rearrangement joins TRBV18 to TRBJ1-6, with a weak D call TRBD1 (6 bases). Trimming took off 6 bases at V and 7 bases at J, with 13 bases between the two ends. Germline V lookup: CDR1 KGHSH, CDR2 LQKENI. There are 14 residues in the CDR3. CDR3 protein: CASSTGPGNSPLHF. CDR3 in DNA: TGTGCCAGCTCCACAGGGCCGGGGAATTCACCCCTCCACTTT.

This clone was seen just once. The chain recombines TRBV7-9 with TRBJ2-3, with D possibly being TRBD2 (6 bases). The V end was cut by 8 bases, the J end by 0 bases, with 12 bases between. Germline V lookup: CDR1 SEHNR, CDR2 FQNEAQ (reference sequence). The CDR3 extends over 14 amino acids. As DNA, the CDR3 is TGTGCCAGCGGGACTTCCACAAGCACAGATACGCAGTATTTT. It encodes CASGTSTSTDTQYF.

CDR3 amino acids: CATYNRQAPSGGYTF. The DNA of the CDR3 is TGTGCCACCTACAATCGACAGGCCCCAAGCGGTGGCTACACCTTC. The chain joins TRBV3-1 (or the pseudogene TRBV3-2) to TRBJ1-2; D is perhaps TRBD1 (6 bases). CDR1 LGHDT and CDR2 YNNKEL come from the germline V gene (reference sequence). V lost 10 bases and J 7 bases, leaving 25 bases between the germline ends. The CDR3 has 15 residues.

V gene TRBV6-2 or TRBV6-3 combines with J gene TRBJ2-5; D uncertain. Germline lookup yields CDR1 MNHEY and CDR2 SVGEGT. V shed 4 bases and J shed 0 bases, with 9 bases lying between them. The CDR3 consists of 14 residues. The CDR3 DNA follows: TGTGCCAGCAGTTTACACCTGTACCAAGAGACCCAGTACTTC. Its translation: CASSLHLYQETQYF.

This clone was detected only a few times. This chain joins TRBV4-1 and TRBJ1-2; TRBD1 might be the D (6 bases). The germline V gene encodes CDR1 MGHRA and CDR2 YSYEKL. Trimming removed 4 bases from V and 0 bases from J, with 9 bases in between. This CDR3 comprises 14 residues. Written as DNA, the CDR3 is TGCGCCAGCAGCCCGGACAGTGCTAACTATGGCTACACCTTC. Its translation: CASSPDSANYGYTF.

The chain joins TRBV28 to TRBJ2-3; TRBD2 aligns across 13 bases. Trimming took 3 bases from V and 1 from J; bases not matched to a gene: 1. The CDR3 is 16 amino acids. The germline V gene has CDR1 MDHEN and CDR2 SYDVKM. The CDR3 sequence is CASSFGTSGGTDTQYF. Written as DNA, the CDR3 is TGTGCCAGCAGTTTTGGGACTAGCGGGGGCACAGATACGCAGTATTTT.

This clone was counted between two and nine times. The J gene is TRBJ2-5, the V gene TRBV27, with TRBD1 identical over 7 bases. The V and J ends lost 6 bases and 5 bases, in that order; junction bases with no gene match: 9. Germline V gives CDR1 MNHEY, CDR2 SMNVEV (reference sequence). The CDR3 has 14 amino acids. The CDR3 region has the DNA TGTGCCAGCAGGGGACAGCGAGGAAGGGAGACCCAGTACTTC. Protein: CASRGQRGRETQYF.

Comments on this clone: A read error may explain this, as a much larger clone is one base away. The same CDR3 also results from other DNA sequences found in this sample. The chain carries TRBV7-6 and TRBJ2-1; 9 positions agree with TRBD2. There are 15 residues in the CDR3. The V and J ends lost 1 base and 8 bases, in that order; junction bases with no gene match: 6. CDR1 and CDR2 from the germline V gene are SGHVS and FNYEAQ. This chain's CDR3 is CASSLGGGAGDEQFF. CDR3 sequence (DNA): TGTGCCAGCAGCTTAGGCGGGGGGGCGGGGGATGAGCAGTTCTTC.

This clone was seen only once. V usage is TRBV10-3 and J usage is TRBJ1-6, with D uncertain. Trimming left V 2 bases short and J 6 bases short, with 8 bases between. The CDR3 consists of 14 residues. The germline gives CDR1 ENHRY, CDR2 SYGVKD. The CDR3 DNA reads TGTGCCATCAGTGAGGCGCTTAGTAATTCACCCCTCCACTTT. Its translation is CAISEALSNSPLHF.

The chain joins TRBV14 to TRBJ1-1, with D unclear. This CDR3 comprises 15 residues. V lost 1 base and J lost 5, with 14 bases in between. Germline V gene lookup returns CDR1 SGHDN and CDR2 FVKESK. The CDR3 sequence is CASSQVGSSRTEAFF. CDR3 nucleotides: TGTGCCAGCAGCCAAGTCGGCAGCTCGCGGACTGAAGCTTTCTTT. Full variable domain (remainder filled in from reference TRBV14 and TRBJ1-1): EAGVTQFPSHSVIEKGQTVTLRCDPISGHDNLYWYRRVMGKEIKFLLHFVKESKQDESGMPNNRFLAERTGGTYSTLKVQPAELEDSGVYFCASSQVGSSRTEAFFGQGTRLTVV.

In this sample, this clone turned up many times. The chain carries TRBV5-4 and TRBJ2-7; 13 bases map to TRBD2. This CDR3 spans 18 amino acids. Trimming removed 0 bases from V and 1 base from J; junction bases left unmatched: 7. Germline values: CDR1 SGHNT, CDR2 YYREEE (reference sequence). The CDR3 nucleotides read TGTGCCAGCAGCTTGGGGACTAGCGGGGGTGACCTTTCCTACGAGCAGTACTTC. Residues: CASSLGTSGGDLSYEQYF.

The chain carries TRBV25-1 and TRBJ1-2; D may be TRBD1 (6 bases). V lost 7 bases to trimming and J lost 6 bases, with 15 bases between them. The CDR3 runs 13 residues. The V gene's germline CDR1 is MGHDK and CDR2 SYGVNS. The CDR3 coding sequence is TGTGCCAGCACCAGGGGCGGTCCGGATGGCTACACCTTC. Protein: CASTRGGPDGYTF.

This clone has a handful of counts. J is TRBJ1-1 and V is TRBV6-5; 7 bases align to TRBD1. The CDR3 totals 14 residues. After removal of 6 bases from V and 1 base from J, the junction contained 5 bases not matched to a gene. The germline CDR1 and CDR2 sequences are MNHEY and SVGAGI. CDR3 DNA: TGTGCCAGCAGGACGGGACAGTCGAACACTGAAGCTTTCTTT. The encoded protein is CASRTGQSNTEAFF.

The chain couples TRBV19 to TRBJ2-1; tentative D call: TRBD2 (6 bases). CDR1 and CDR2 from the germline V gene are LNHDA and SQIVND (reference sequence). The CDR3 is 11 residues long. V was pared by 6 bases and J by 13 bases, with 13 bases between. The CDR3 coding sequence is TGTGCCAGTAGCCAAGACGGGGGACAGTTCTTC. It codes for CASSQDGGQFF. Variable domain in full (rest from reference TRBV19 and TRBJ2-1): DGGITQSPKYLFRKEGQNVTLSCEQNLNHDAMYWYRQDPGQGLRLIYYSQIVNDFQKGDIAEGYSVSREKKESFPLTVTSAQKNPTAFYLCASSQDGGQFFGPGTRLTVL.

The chain is built from TRBV29-1 and TRBJ2-5, with D perhaps matching TRBD1 (6 bases). The CDR3 runs to 12 residues. Germline V gene lookup returns CDR1 SQVTM and CDR2 ANQGSEA. The V end lost 6 bases, the J end lost 4 bases, and 12 bases lay between the germline ends. DNA for the CDR3: TGCAGCGTGTTGCGGACAGCAGAGACCCAGTACTTC. Its translation: CSVLRTAETQYF.

This clone occurred a few times. The chain joins TRBV30 to TRBJ2-2; weak D call: TRBD1 (6 bases). In germline, CDR1 is GTSNPN, CDR2 SVGIG (reference sequence). This CDR3 spans 15 amino acids. V lost 4 bases to trimming and J lost 6 bases, with 18 bases between them. The CDR3: CAWNDLGQSAGELFF. DNA of the CDR3: TGTGCCTGGAACGACCTAGGACAGTCCGCCGGGGAGCTGTTTTTT.

The chain carries TRBV11-3 and TRBJ2-1; 11 bases line up with TRBD2. There are 15 residues in the CDR3. V was clipped by 5 bases and J by 6 bases; unmatched bases: 6. CDR1 SGHNT and CDR2 YENEEA come from the germline V gene. CDR3 in amino acids: CASSISGGAGNEQFF. As DNA, the CDR3 is TGTGCCAGCAGCATTAGCGGGGGGGCCGGCAATGAGCAGTTCTTC.

CDR3: CASSYGQGEDGYTF. The DNA of the CDR3 is TGTGCCAGCAGCTATGGACAGGGGGAGGATGGCTACACCTTC. The chain has TRBV7-2 and TRBJ1-2; the match to TRBD1 covers 10 bases. The V segment lost 4 bases and the J segment 6 bases; nucleotides outside the gene matches: 5. The CDR3 extends over 14 amino acids. CDR1 and CDR2 (germline): SGHTA, FQGNSA. Full variable domain (outside the CDR3, taken from reference TRBV7-2 and TRBJ1-2): GAGVSQSPSNKVTEKGKDVELRCDPISGHTALYWYRQSLGQGLEFLIYFQGNSAPDKSGLPSDRFSAERTGGSVSTLTIQRTQQEDSAVYLCASSYGQGEDGYTFGSGTRLTVV.

This clone came up once. The rearrangement uses TRBV5-1 and TRBJ1-6; a possible D gene is TRBD1 (5 bases). V was shortened by 3 bases and J by 7 bases, with 11 bases between the two germline ends. The CDR3 covers 14 residues. The germline V gene encodes CDR1 SGHRS and CDR2 YFSETQ. The CDR3 region is CASSSEGMNSPLHF. CDR3 nucleotide sequence: TGCGCCAGCAGCTCGGAGGGGATGAATTCACCCCTCCACTTT. The variable domain in full, with the rest retrieved from reference TRBV5-1 and TRBJ1-6, is KAGVTQTPRYLIKTRGQQVTLSCSPISGHRSVSWYQQTPGQGLQFLFEYFSETQRNKGNFPGRFSGRQFSNSRSEMNVSTLELGDSALYLCASSSEGMNSPLHFGNGTRLTVT.

V is TRBV4-3 and J is TRBJ2-3, with 12 bases aligning to TRBD2. The CDR3 is 21 residues long. CDR1 and CDR2 from the germline V gene are LGHNA and YSLEER. Unmatched junction bases numbered 13, after V lost 0 bases and J lost 0 bases. CDR3: CASSQEVAASGGASSTDTQYF. The CDR3 DNA follows: TGCGCCAGCAGCCAAGAGGTCGCCGCTAGCGGGGGGGCCAGTAGCACAGATACGCAGTATTTT.